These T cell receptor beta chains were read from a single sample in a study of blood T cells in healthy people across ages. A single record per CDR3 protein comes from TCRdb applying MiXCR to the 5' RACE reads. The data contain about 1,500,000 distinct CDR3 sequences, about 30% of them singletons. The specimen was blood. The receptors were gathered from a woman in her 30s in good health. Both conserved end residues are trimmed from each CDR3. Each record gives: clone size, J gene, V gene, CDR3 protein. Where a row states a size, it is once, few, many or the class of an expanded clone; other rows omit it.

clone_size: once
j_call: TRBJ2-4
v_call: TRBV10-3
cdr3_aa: AISSGTSGRTKLEVGLAKNIQY

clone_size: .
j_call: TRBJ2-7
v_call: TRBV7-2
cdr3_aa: ASSLNWHSYEQY

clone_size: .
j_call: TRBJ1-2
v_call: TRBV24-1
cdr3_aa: ATSDGGYGYT

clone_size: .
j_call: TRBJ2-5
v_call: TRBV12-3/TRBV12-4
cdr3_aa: ASSPWGVGGETQY

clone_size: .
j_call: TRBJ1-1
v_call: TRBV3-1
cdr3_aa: ASSHGDDRGAEAF

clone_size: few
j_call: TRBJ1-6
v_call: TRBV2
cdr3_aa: ASKSGQGGGNSPLH

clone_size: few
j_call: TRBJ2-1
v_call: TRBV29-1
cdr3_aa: SVEEPNEQF

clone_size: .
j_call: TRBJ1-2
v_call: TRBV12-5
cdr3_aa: ASGLTSVGSGYGYA

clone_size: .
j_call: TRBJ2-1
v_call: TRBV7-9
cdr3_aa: ASSLRAGGRDEQF

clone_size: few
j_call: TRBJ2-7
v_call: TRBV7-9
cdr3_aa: ASSPTSDLSYEQY

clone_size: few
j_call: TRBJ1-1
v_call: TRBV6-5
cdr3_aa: ASSRGGGGRAF

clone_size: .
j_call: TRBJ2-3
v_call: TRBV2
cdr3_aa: ASSAEWGTDTQY

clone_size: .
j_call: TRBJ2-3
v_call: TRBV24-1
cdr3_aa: ATSDPSSRAQY